Listed below are T cell receptor beta chains from one sample, sequenced in a study of OX40 agonist ivuxolimab in advanced cancers. The repertoire was sequenced with immunoSEQ multiplex PCR; TCRdb's copy has only in-frame clones and lacks some. This table holds about 120,000 clones, around 93% found once. This specimen was CD4+ or CD8+ T cells sorted from blood, taken in a trial of the OX40 agonist ivuxolimab. The receptors stem from an adult with an advanced solid tumor such as melanoma, head and neck, liver or kidney cancer. CDR3s include the opening cysteine and the closing phenylalanine or tryptophan. The D gene is left open where the match is weak. A clone size is listed for some rows: how often the clone was seen (once, few, many), or a class if it is expanded.

TRBV5-1	-	TRBD1	TRBJ1-1	TGCGCCAGCAGGCGACAGGGCCGGAACACTGAAGCTTTCTTT	CASRRQGRNTEAFF
TRBV6-5	-	-	TRBJ2-3	TGTGCCAGCAGTTACGTCGATACGCAGTATTTT	CASSYVDTQYF
TRBV7-9	-	-	TRBJ2-1	TGTGCCAGCAGCTTAGGGTGGGGCCCGGAGTTCTTC	CASSLGWGPEFF
TRBV6-6	-	TRBD2	TRBJ2-5	TGTGCCAGCAGTTTGGGACTAGCGGGGAGACGAGAGACCCAGTACTTC	CASSLGLAGRRETQYF
TRBV5-6	-	-	TRBJ2-6	TGTGCCAGCAGTTACCGGTTTCGTTCCTCTGGGGCCAACGTCCTGACTTTC	CASSYRFRSSGANVLTF
TRBV5-6	-	-	TRBJ2-7	TGTGCCAGCAGCTTGGTGGGTTACGAGCAGTACTTC	CASSLVGYEQYF
TRBV18	-	TRBD1	TRBJ1-1	TGTGCCAGCTCACCCACAGGGGACACTGAAGCTTTCTTT	CASSPTGDTEAFF
TRBV15	-	-	TRBJ1-2	TGTGCCACCAGCAGAGGTTGGCGGGAAGGCTACACCTTC	CATSRGWREGYTF
TRBV4-3	-	-	TRBJ1-2	TGCGCCAGCAGCCAAGGACAGGTCCTCCCGTACACCTTC	CASSQGQVLPYTF
TRBV7-2	-	-	TRBJ2-1	TGTGCCAGCAGCATGCGGACAGACAATGAGCAGTTCTTC	CASSMRTDNEQFF
TRBV27	-	-	TRBJ2-7	TGTGCCAGCAGTTTCCACGAGCAGTACTTC	CASSFHEQYF
TRBV6-1	-	TRBD1	TRBJ1-5	TGTGCCAGCAGCGGGACAGGGGACAATCAGCCCCAGCATTTT	CASSGTGDNQPQHF
TRBV5-4	once	-	TRBJ2-2	TGTGCCAGCAGCTCCTTTCCAGTCGAGGCCACCGGGGAGCTGTTTTTT	CASSSFPVEATGELFF
TRBV6-5	-	TRBD1	TRBJ1-5	TGTGCCAGCAGCGCCTCCAACAGGGGGCGCGGGCCCCAGCATTTT	CASSASNRGRGPQHF
TRBV15	-	-	TRBJ1-1	TGTGCCACCAGCAGAGATGAGGGCCCTAAACGAACTGAAGCTTTCTTT	CATSRDEGPKRTEAFF